These 32 T cell receptor beta chains came from one sample sequenced in a study of CD8 T cells in Susac syndrome. The RNA input was about 0.5 to 1 ug, and it was reverse transcribed with random hexamers. TCRdb re-called the immunoSEQ multiplex PCR reads through MiXCR, storing one row per CDR3 protein. The sample yields 110,000 or so distinct CDR3 sequences, less than 97% seen once. Material for sequencing was CD4+ T cells from PBMCs. The receptors derive from a human donor in good health.

V usage is TRBV28 and J usage is TRBJ2-7; TRBD2 might be the D (5 bases). This CDR3 contains 15 residues. CDR1 is MDHEN and CDR2 is SYDVKM in the germline V gene. Deletions cut 5 bases from V and 0 bases from J, with 14 bases between. The CDR3 loop reads CASSPPGLSSYEQYF. The CDR3 DNA reads as TGTGCCAGCAGTCCCCCCGGACTGAGCTCCTACGAGCAGTACTTC.

The rearrangement uses TRBV20-1 and TRBJ1-1, with D possibly being TRBD1 (6 bases). V was trimmed by 0 bases and J by 6 bases, leaving 17 bases between them. Looked up from germline, CDR1 is DFQATT and CDR2 is SNEGSKA (reference sequence). The CDR3 length is 15 residues. CDR3 region: CSARDRQGWIPEAFF. The CDR3 nucleotides are TGCAGTGCTAGAGATCGCCAGGGGTGGATTCCTGAAGCTTTCTTT.

The V and J genes are TRBV3-1 and TRBJ2-3; 13 bases match TRBD2. Unmatched junction bases numbered 3, after V lost 4 bases and J lost 2 bases. The CDR3 covers 16 residues. Per germline, CDR1 LGHDT and CDR2 YNNKEL (reference sequence). This chain's CDR3 is CASSRGTSGTTDTQYF. The CDR3 coding sequence is TGTGCCAGCAGCCGAGGGACTAGCGGGACCACAGATACGCAGTATTTT.

V gene TRBV9 combines with J gene TRBJ2-7; D unclear. Germline loops: CDR1 SGDLS, CDR2 YYNGEE. Trimming removed 0 bases from V and 6 bases from J, with 13 bases in between. The CDR3 spans 14 residues. CDR3 sequence reads: CASSVAISLGEQYF. DNA for the CDR3: TGTGCCAGCAGCGTAGCGATTAGCTTGGGCGAGCAGTACTTC.

The chain combines TRBV6-1 with TRBJ2-1; 11 positions match TRBD1. CDR1 MNHNS and CDR2 SASEGT come from the germline V gene. The ends lost 6 bases at V and 2 bases at J; junction bases unmatched: 6. The CDR3 consists of 16 residues. The CDR3 protein is CASRDPGQGAYNEQFF. The CDR3, as DNA: TGTGCCAGCAGGGACCCGGGACAGGGGGCCTACAATGAGCAGTTCTTC.

The chain combines TRBV23-1 with TRBJ2-5; 9 nucleotides line up with TRBD1. TRBV23-1 belongs to the ORF category, with a function that is uncertain. Germline trimming cut 8 bases from V and 7 bases from J; bases unmatched to any gene: 11. The CDR3 spans 14 residues. CDR3 nucleotides: TGCGCCAGCTTATACAGGGGGCCCAAGGGGACCCAGTACTTC. It yields the protein CASLYRGPKGTQYF.

The J gene is TRBJ1-5, the V gene TRBV15, with a tentative D call TRBD1 (6 bases). This CDR3 is built from 14 residues. Looked up from germline, CDR1 is LNHNV and CDR2 is YYDKDF (reference sequence). The V end lost 1 base, the J end lost 4 bases, and 8 bases lay between the germline ends. The CDR3 DNA reads as TGTGCCACCAGCAGAGGGGGGGCGAATCAGCCCCAGCATTTT. It is translated as CATSRGGANQPQHF. The full variable domain, completed using reference TRBV15 and TRBJ1-5, is DAMVIQNPRYQVTQFGKPVTLSCSQTLNHNVMYWYQQKSSQAPKLLFHYYDKDFNNEADTPDNFQSRRPNTSFCFLDIRSPGLGDTAMYLCATSRGGANQPQHFGDGTRLSIL.

This clonotype came up once. The J gene is TRBJ1-2, the V gene TRBV6-6; D gene ambiguous. The CDR3 runs to 14 residues. Germline assignment: CDR1 MNHNY and CDR2 SVGAGI (reference sequence). Trimming took 7 bases from V and 0 from J, leaving 12 bases between them. The CDR3 loop is CASNKDGTNYGYTF. CDR3 DNA: TGTGCCAGCAACAAGGACGGGACTAACTATGGCTACACCTTC.

The chain has TRBV20-1 and TRBJ1-4, with a tentative D call TRBD1 (5 bases). Germline loops: CDR1 DFQATT, CDR2 SNEGSKA (reference sequence). CDR3 length: 13 residues. V was pared by 5 bases and J by 4 bases, with 11 bases between. The CDR3 loop is CSALAGLNEKLFF. DNA for the CDR3: TGCAGTGCTTTGGCGGGACTTAATGAAAAACTGTTTTTT.

The table lists this clonotype with a few counts. V usage is TRBV19 and J usage is TRBJ2-7; the D gene is possibly TRBD1 (5 bases). This CDR3 is 13 amino acids long. V was pared by 5 bases and J by 0 bases, with 8 bases between. Germline CDR1 and CDR2: LNHDA and SQIVND (reference sequence). The CDR3 region has the DNA TGTGCCAGTAGTTCCCAGGGCTCCTACGAGCAGTACTTC. Its protein is CASSSQGSYEQYF. The full variable domain, completed using reference TRBV19 and TRBJ2-7, is DGGITQSPKYLFRKEGQNVTLSCEQNLNHDAMYWYRQDPGQGLRLIYYSQIVNDFQKGDIAEGYSVSREKKESFPLTVTSAQKNPTAFYLCASSSQGSYEQYFGPGTRLTVT.

This clonotype was found once. This chain joins TRBV20-1 and TRBJ2-3; tentative D call: TRBD2 (6 bases). The germline gives CDR1 DFQATT, CDR2 SNEGSKA (reference sequence). The CDR3 totals 16 residues. Trimming removed 1 base from V and 6 bases from J, with 20 bases in between. CDR3 protein: CSARAGRLAIGDTQYF. CDR3 in DNA: TGCAGTGCTAGAGCGGGCAGGCTAGCGATCGGGGATACGCAGTATTTT.

This clonotype was observed once. This chain uses TRBV10-3 with TRBJ2-7; TRBD1 agrees at 8 bases. Germline V CDR1 and CDR2: ENHRY, SYGVKD. The CDR3 sequence is 15 residues long. The junction had 8 bases not matched to a gene; V was cut back by 0 bases and J by 7 bases. The CDR3 DNA is TGTGCCATCAGTGAGTCGACAGGGGCCGGAGGAGAGCAGTACTTC. Its protein product is CAISESTGAGGEQYF.

This clonotype has a single count. The CDR3 region is CASRFSRQGAYEQYF. In DNA, the CDR3 is TGCGCCAGCAGGTTCTCCCGACAGGGGGCCTACGAGCAGTACTTC. The V call is TRBV5-1, the J call TRBJ2-7; 9 bases agree with TRBD1. CDR3 length: 15 amino acids. The germline V gene has CDR1 SGHRS and CDR2 YFSETQ. Trimming at V came to 5 bases and at J to 2 bases, leaving 8 bases not matched to a gene.

This clonotype has just one count. The chain couples TRBV20-1 to TRBJ1-2, with TRBD1 matching over 10 bases. V was clipped by 7 bases and J by 4 bases; unmatched bases: 9. The CDR3 has 14 amino acids. CDR1 is DFQATT and CDR2 is SNEGSKA in the germline V gene (reference sequence). CDR3 sequence reads: CSVLTGGISYGYTF. The CDR3 DNA reads as TGCAGTGTATTGACAGGGGGCATTAGCTATGGCTACACCTTC.

J is TRBJ2-3 and V is TRBV25-1; D uncertain. Per germline, CDR1 MGHDK and CDR2 SYGVNS. Trimming left V 5 bases short and J 5 bases short, with 8 bases between. This CDR3 contains 12 residues. CDR3 sequence reads: CASSRFRDTQYF. In nucleotides, the CDR3 is TGTGCCAGCAGTCGCTTTAGAGATACGCAGTATTTT.

The V and J genes are TRBV7-8 and TRBJ1-2; 9 nucleotides agree with TRBD1. This CDR3 spans 14 amino acids. In germline, CDR1 is SGHVS, CDR2 FQNEAQ. V lost 4 bases to trimming and J lost 6 bases; unmatched junction nucleotides: 6. The CDR3 coding sequence is TGTGCCAGCAGCTCCCGGGACAGGGTGAATGGCTACACCTTC. Amino acids: CASSSRDRVNGYTF.

The chain uses TRBV29-1 and TRBJ2-2; 10 bases agree with TRBD2. Trimming took 6 bases from V and 2 from J; bases not matched to a gene: 3. Per the germline V gene, CDR1 is SQVTM and CDR2 is ANQGSEA. This CDR3 comprises 14 residues. CDR3 nucleotides: TGCAGCGTACGGACTAGCGGTAACACCGGGGAGCTGTTTTTT. Translation: CSVRTSGNTGELFF.

Concerning this clonotype: One end of the junction fails to match germline, which may point to a read error. This sequence joins TRBV24-1 and TRBJ2-4, with D tentatively TRBD1 (5 bases). This CDR3 comprises 14 residues. From germline, CDR1 is KGHDR and CDR2 SFDVKD. In nucleotides, the CDR3 is TGTGCCACCAGTACGACAGCAGCCCAAAACATTCAGTACTTC. Its translation: CATSTTAAQNIQYF.

The chain couples TRBV4-1 to TRBJ2-7; tentatively, D is TRBD2 (5 bases). The CDR3 extends over 15 amino acids. With 4 bases removed from V and 4 bases from J, the gap between germline ends came to 17 bases. Germline V CDR1 and CDR2: MGHRA, YSYEKL. Written as DNA, the CDR3 is TGCGCCAGCAGCCGGAACCCGGGATTTTCATACGAGCAGTACTTC. Amino acids: CASSRNPGFSYEQYF.

The chain uses TRBV18 and TRBJ1-2; 7 bases are shared with TRBD1. CDR3 length: 15 residues. Looked up from germline, CDR1 is KGHSH and CDR2 is LQKENI. J lost 4 bases, V lost 6 bases, and 11 bases had no gene match. CDR3 amino acids: CASSKGQWTLYGYTF. CDR3 nucleotide sequence: TGTGCCAGCTCTAAGGGACAGTGGACCCTCTATGGCTACACCTTC.

In its sample, this clonotype was seen once. The rearrangement joins TRBV28 to TRBJ2-7; perhaps TRBD1 as D (6 bases). Germline V lookup: CDR1 MDHEN, CDR2 SYDVKM. CDR3 length equals 14 residues. V was trimmed by 6 bases and J by 7 bases, leaving 19 bases between them. Written as DNA, the CDR3 is TGTGCCAGCAGCCCGGACAGACTGGTAGGTGAGCAGTACTTC. This codes for CASSPDRLVGEQYF.

V and J are TRBV12-3 or TRBV12-4 and TRBJ2-7; 7 bases line up with TRBD1. This CDR3 comprises 14 residues. J gave up 2 bases and V 4 bases, and 5 bases lay outside the gene matches. In DNA, the CDR3 is TGTGCCAGCAGTTCCGGACAGGCAGCCTACGAGCAGTACTTC. Amino acid sequence: CASSSGQAAYEQYF.

The chain employs TRBV7-2 and TRBJ2-3, with 7 bases fitting TRBD1. Losses at the gene ends were 1 base for V and 0 bases for J; bases not matched to a gene: 7. This CDR3 is built from 17 residues. Germline CDR1 SGHTA, CDR2 FQGNSA. CDR3: CASSLGYRGSSTDTQYF. The CDR3, as DNA: TGTGCCAGCAGCTTAGGCTACAGGGGCTCTAGCACAGATACGCAGTATTTT.

The chain uses TRBV30 and TRBJ2-7; D is possibly TRBD2 (5 bases). The germline CDR1 and CDR2 sequences are GTSNPN and SVGIG (reference sequence). The CDR3 sequence is 16 residues long. V was cut by 0 bases and J by 7 bases, with 22 bases left in between. CDR3 sequence: CAWSVNSSGKKTEQYF. CDR3 DNA: TGTGCCTGGAGTGTAAATTCATCCGGGAAGAAGACTGAGCAGTACTTC.

The chain's CDR3 is CASRHLGADLEAFF. The CDR3 DNA reads as TGTGCCAGCAGGCACCTGGGCGCTGACCTGGAGGCTTTCTTT. V gene TRBV7-8 combines with J gene TRBJ1-1; D remains unclear. CDR3 length: 14 amino acids. Looked up from germline, CDR1 is SGHVS and CDR2 is FQNEAQ. Between the trimmed V and J ends, which lost 6 bases and 11 bases, there was a span of 22 bases.

This clonotype was counted a single time. The chain recombines TRBV29-1 with TRBJ2-5; a possible D gene is TRBD2 (6 bases). This CDR3 has 14 amino acids. V lost 1 base to trimming and J lost 4 bases, with 13 bases between them. Germline CDR1 SQVTM, CDR2 ANQGSEA. CDR3 region: CSVEVGGGGETQYF. CDR3 nucleotides: TGCAGCGTTGAAGTGGGGGGAGGTGGAGAGACCCAGTACTTC.

V gene TRBV7-2 combines with J gene TRBJ2-7; unclear D gene. Trimming removed 1 base at V and 4 bases at J, with 5 bases between. CDR1 is SGHTA and CDR2 is FQGNSA in the germline V gene. The CDR3 covers 12 residues. The CDR3 sequence is CASSLDLYEQYF. The CDR3 DNA reads as TGTGCCAGCAGCTTAGACTTATACGAGCAGTACTTC.

CDR3: CSARDGGQGANGYTF. DNA of the CDR3: TGCAGTGCTAGAGATGGGGGACAGGGGGCAAATGGCTACACCTTC. The chain couples TRBV20-1 to TRBJ1-2; 12 bases agree with TRBD1. The CDR3 is 15 residues long. Per germline, CDR1 DFQATT and CDR2 SNEGSKA (reference sequence). The trim removed 0 bases at V and 6 bases at J, leaving 5 bases unmatched.

The gene calls are TRBV4-3 and TRBJ2-5, with TRBD1 matching over 7 bases. Germline V gives CDR1 LGHNA, CDR2 YSLEER. This CDR3 is 14 amino acids long. Trimming removed 4 bases from V and 9 bases from J; junction bases left unmatched: 11. As DNA, the CDR3 is TGCGCCAGCAGCCCTCGGGGACAGCTTTCCGCCCAGTACTTC. Protein sequence: CASSPRGQLSAQYF.

This chain links TRBV7-2 with TRBJ2-7; no reliable D call. Germline V gene lookup returns CDR1 SGHTA and CDR2 FQGNSA. The CDR3 consists of 12 residues. V lost 5 bases and J 2 bases, leaving 7 bases between the germline ends. The CDR3 here is CASSLGTYEQYF. The CDR3 DNA reads as TGTGCCAGCAGCCTAGGGACCTACGAGCAGTACTTC. Drawing the rest from reference TRBV7-2 and TRBJ2-7, the complete variable domain is GAGVSQSPSNKVTEKGKDVELRCDPISGHTALYWYRQSLGQGLEFLIYFQGNSAPDKSGLPSDRFSAERTGGSVSTLTIQRTQQEDSAVYLCASSLGTYEQYFGPGTRLTVT.

The chain employs TRBV7-2 and TRBJ1-3; no firm D call. The CDR3 contains 16 residues. Looked up from germline, CDR1 is SGHTA and CDR2 is FQGNSA. V was trimmed by 0 bases and J by 0 bases, leaving 9 bases between them. The CDR3 region has the DNA TGTGCCAGCAGCTTAGCTTTGCCGGACTCTGGAAACACCATATATTTT. This sequence encodes CASSLALPDSGNTIYF.

This chain connects TRBV9 to TRBJ1-6; no clear D. There are 14 residues in the CDR3. V lost 3 bases and J lost 3, with 7 bases in between. Germline loops: CDR1 SGDLS, CDR2 YYNGEE. Here the CDR3 DNA reads TGTGCCAGCAGCGGAGGCGTCTATAATTCACCCCTCCACTTT. This sequence encodes CASSGGVYNSPLHF.